These 32 T cell receptor beta chains came from one sample sequenced in a study of OX40 agonist ivuxolimab in advanced cancers. Sequencing used immunoSEQ multiplex PCR; TCRdb keeps in-frame clones, though not all of them. Among 53,000 or so clones listed, around 87% were seen once. Sample: CD4+ or CD8+ T cells sorted from blood, taken in a trial of the OX40 agonist ivuxolimab. All receptors derive from an adult with an advanced solid tumor such as melanoma, head and neck, liver or kidney cancer.

The CDR3, as DNA: TGTGCCAGCAGTCGGACAGGGAGCGCCTACGAGCAGTACTTC. Translating it yields CASSRTGSAYEQYF. This chain links TRBV6-9 with TRBJ2-7; TRBD1 agrees at 8 bases. There are 14 residues in the CDR3. In germline, CDR1 is MNHGY, CDR2 SVAAGI. Unmatched junction bases numbered 5, after V lost 5 bases and J lost 2 bases.

The V gene is TRBV12-5, the J gene TRBJ2-3; 11 nucleotides agree with TRBD1. Losses at the gene ends were 6 bases for V and 7 bases for J; bases not matched to a gene: 9. The CDR3 sequence is 15 residues long. Germline CDR1 reads LGHNT; CDR2 reads FRNRAP. The CDR3: CASGPAGTGGNTQYF. In DNA, the CDR3 is TGTGCTAGTGGCCCAGCCGGGACAGGGGGTAATACGCAGTATTTT.

The chain is built from TRBV7-2 and TRBJ2-3; 9 bases are a match to TRBD1. Germline V lookup: CDR1 SGHTA, CDR2 FQGNSA. The CDR3 consists of 14 residues. The ends lost 11 bases at V and 3 bases at J; junction bases unmatched: 9. The CDR3 sequence: CASRWDRDTDTQYF. The CDR3 nucleotides read TGTGCCTCCCGGTGGGACAGGGATACAGATACGCAGTATTTT.

This chain joins TRBV4-1 and TRBJ2-1; 12 bases fit TRBD2. V lost 1 base to trimming and J lost 2 bases; unmatched junction nucleotides: 3. The germline gives CDR1 MGHRA, CDR2 YSYEKL. The CDR3 has 17 amino acids. DNA for the CDR3: TGCGCCAGCAGCCAAGGACTAGCGGGGGAACCCTACAATGAGCAGTTCTTC. This translates into CASSQGLAGEPYNEQFF.

The gene calls are TRBV5-4 and TRBJ2-7, with TRBD2 identical over 9 bases. Unmatched junction bases numbered 10, after V lost 4 bases and J lost 2 bases. The germline V gene encodes CDR1 SGHNT and CDR2 YYREEE (reference sequence). This CDR3 comprises 16 residues. The CDR3 sequence is CASSPGGTSHPYEQYF. The CDR3, as DNA: TGTGCCAGCAGCCCCGGGGGGACTAGCCACCCCTACGAGCAGTACTTC. The whole variable domain, remainder taken from reference TRBV5-4 and TRBJ2-7, is ETGVTQSPTHLIKTRGQQVTLRCSSQSGHNTVSWYQQALGQGPQFIFQYYREEENGRGNFPPRFSGLQFPNYSSELNVNALELDDSALYLCASSPGGTSHPYEQYFGPGTRLTVT.

The sample holds a few counts of this clone. The V gene is TRBV14, the J gene TRBJ1-5; D unresolved. The germline CDR1 and CDR2 sequences are SGHDN and FVKESK. This CDR3 has 12 amino acids. V gave up 6 bases and J gave up 4 bases, with 7 bases separating them. CDR3 protein: CASSYQNQPQHF. The DNA of the CDR3 is TGTGCCAGCAGTTACCAAAATCAGCCCCAGCATTTT.

This chain connects TRBV30 to TRBJ1-2; D is unresolved. The germline CDR1 and CDR2 sequences are GTSNPN and SVGIG (reference sequence). Trimming took off 2 bases at V and 4 bases at J, with 14 bases between the two ends. The CDR3 is made up of 14 amino acids. In DNA form, the CDR3 reads TGTGCCTGGAGTCCCGACTCGGTGGGCTATGGCTACACCTTC. It encodes CAWSPDSVGYGYTF.

The CDR3 protein is CASSGTPANTGELFF. The CDR3 DNA sequence: TGTGCCAGCAGTGGGACACCCGCGAACACCGGGGAGCTGTTTTTT. V usage is TRBV2 and J usage is TRBJ2-2; possibly TRBD1 for D (5 bases). Trimming took 4 bases from V and 0 from J, leaving 9 bases between them. CDR3 size: 15 residues. Germline loops: CDR1 SNHLY, CDR2 FYNNEI.

The genes are TRBV30 and TRBJ1-5; no clear D. V lost 4 bases and J 0 bases, leaving 10 bases between the germline ends. The germline CDR1 and CDR2 sequences are GTSNPN and SVGIG (reference sequence). The CDR3 length is 14 residues. For the CDR3, the DNA is TGTGCCTGGAAAGGAACTACTAGCAATCAGCCCCAGCATTTT. It specifies CAWKGTTSNQPQHF.

The rearrangement links TRBV5-4 to TRBJ2-5; D not resolved. Trimming took 4 bases from V and 0 from J, leaving 1 base between them. The CDR3 spans 11 residues. Germline V gene lookup returns CDR1 SGHNT and CDR2 YYREEE (reference sequence). CDR3 in amino acids: CASSNQETQYF. In DNA form, the CDR3 reads TGTGCCAGCAGCAACCAAGAGACCCAGTACTTC.

The CDR3 DNA reads as TGTGCCAGCAGCCAAGATCGGGGGACTTTGCGGTACGAGCAGTACTTC. It specifies CASSQDRGTLRYEQYF. The rearrangement joins TRBV14 to TRBJ2-7; D is possibly TRBD2 (6 bases). The germline CDR1 and CDR2 sequences are SGHDN and FVKESK. This CDR3 has 16 amino acids. Trimming stripped 0 bases from V and 4 bases from J, with 16 bases between. Based on the CDR3 plus reference TRBV14 and TRBJ2-7, the full variable domain is EAGVTQFPSHSVIEKGQTVTLRCDPISGHDNLYWYRRVMGKEIKFLLHFVKESKQDESGMPNNRFLAERTGGTYSTLKVQPAELEDSGVYFCASSQDRGTLRYEQYFGPGTRLTVT.

The rearrangement links TRBV19 to TRBJ1-1; the match to TRBD1 covers 7 bases. V was pared by 7 bases and J by 10 bases, with 18 bases of the junction left unmatched. Germline V CDR1 and CDR2: LNHDA, SQIVND (reference sequence). CDR3 length: 15 residues. For the CDR3, the DNA is TGTGCCAGTAATCCTACTTCTACGGGGACAGACGCAGCTTTCTTT. It translates to CASNPTSTGTDAAFF. Drawing the rest from reference TRBV19 and TRBJ1-1, the complete variable domain is DGGITQSPKYLFRKEGQNVTLSCEQNLNHDAMYWYRQDPGQGLRLIYYSQIVNDFQKGDIAEGYSVSREKKESFPLTVTSAQKNPTAFYLCASNPTSTGTDAAFFGQGTRLTVV.

CDR3 residues: CSVEDRGHGETQYF. The CDR3 DNA is TGCAGCGTTGAAGATCGAGGCCATGGGGAGACCCAGTACTTC. This chain uses TRBV29-1 with TRBJ2-5, with D unclear. V was clipped by 0 bases and J by 5 bases, with 13 bases between them. The germline V gene encodes CDR1 SQVTM and CDR2 ANQGSEA. There are 14 residues in the CDR3.

This clone appeared a few times. J is TRBJ2-7 and V is TRBV10-3; D is perhaps TRBD1 (6 bases). There are 13 residues in the CDR3. CDR1 and CDR2 (germline): ENHRY, SYGVKD. V was trimmed by 11 bases and J by 3 bases, leaving 17 bases between them. CDR3 DNA: TGTGCCTCCCAAGGGGGACAAGACTACGAGCAGTACTTC. It codes for CASQGGQDYEQYF.

This clone was observed a single time. V usage is TRBV7-2 and J usage is TRBJ1-5; no definite D call. The V end was cut by 1 base, the J end by 3 bases, with 19 bases between. The CDR3 length is 18 residues. Looked up from germline, CDR1 is SGHTA and CDR2 is FQGNSA. DNA of the CDR3: TGTGCCAGCAGCTTAGATCGGACCAACCCGTTAAACAATCAGCCCCAGCATTTT. This codes for CASSLDRTNPLNNQPQHF.

V gene TRBV10-2 combines with J gene TRBJ2-5, with D hard to call. Germline-derived CDR1 and CDR2 are WSHSY and SAAADI. There are 12 residues in the CDR3. Trimming removed 2 bases from V and 7 bases from J, with 8 bases in between. Here the CDR3 DNA reads TGCGCCAGCAGTGAGGAAGCCTCGACCCAGTACTTC. As protein: CASSEEASTQYF.

The chain uses TRBV19 and TRBJ2-2; D ambiguous. Germline V gene data show CDR1 as LNHDA and CDR2 as SQIVND (reference sequence). CDR3 size: 14 residues. V dropped 6 bases and J dropped 5 bases, with 13 bases sitting between them. The CDR3 coding sequence is TGTGCCAGTAGGGCCCCTAAACGGACCGGGGAGCTGTTTTTT. This sequence encodes CASRAPKRTGELFF. Combining the CDR3 with reference TRBV19 and TRBJ2-2 gives the whole variable domain DGGITQSPKYLFRKEGQNVTLSCEQNLNHDAMYWYRQDPGQGLRLIYYSQIVNDFQKGDIAEGYSVSREKKESFPLTVTSAQKNPTAFYLCASRAPKRTGELFFGEGSRLTVL.

This chain links TRBV29-1 with TRBJ2-1; 9 nucleotides match TRBD2. The CDR3 runs 16 residues. With V trimmed by 5 bases and J by 4 bases, 12 bases remained unmatched. Germline V gene lookup returns CDR1 SQVTM and CDR2 ANQGSEA. CDR3 residues: CSVTRLRLAEYNEQFF. The CDR3, as DNA: TGCAGCGTTACGAGACTACGACTAGCGGAGTACAATGAGCAGTTCTTC.

The chain employs TRBV25-1 and TRBJ2-5; tentative D call: TRBD2 (5 bases). Trimming removed 2 bases at V and 4 bases at J, with 11 bases between. Germline V gene lookup returns CDR1 MGHDK and CDR2 SYGVNS. CDR3 size: 14 residues. This CDR3 reads CASSEPGVGETQYF. The CDR3 nucleotides are TGTGCCAGCAGTGAACCCGGGGTTGGAGAGACCCAGTACTTC.

The chain recombines TRBV6-5 with TRBJ1-1, with D hard to call. CDR1 is MNHEY and CDR2 is SVGAGI in the germline V gene. The CDR3 runs to 13 residues. V lost 3 bases and J 0 bases, leaving 5 bases between the germline ends. DNA of the CDR3: TGTGCCAGCAGTTATAAGTTGAACACTGAAGCTTTCTTT. This encodes CASSYKLNTEAFF.

The chain has TRBV4-1 and TRBJ2-2, with TRBD2 matching over 9 bases. Germline V gene lookup returns CDR1 MGHRA and CDR2 YSYEKL. The CDR3 has 20 amino acids. V shed 2 bases and J 4 bases; nucleotides not matched to a gene: 17. The CDR3 region is CASSQRIRGGRAEGTGELFF. CDR3 bases: TGCGCCAGCAGCCAACGAATTAGGGGCGGGAGGGCGGAAGGCACCGGGGAGCTGTTTTTT.

This rearrangement joins TRBV7-9 to TRBJ2-2; 12 bases agree with TRBD2. Germline V gene sequence: CDR1 SEHNR, CDR2 FQNEAQ (reference sequence). The CDR3 totals 18 residues. J was trimmed by 3 bases and V by 5 bases; bases with no gene match: 10. Here the CDR3 DNA reads TGTGCCAGCAGCCCCACCCGGACTAGCGGGGCGTACACCGGGGAGCTGTTTTTT. It specifies CASSPTRTSGAYTGELFF.

The chain is built from TRBV18 and TRBJ2-6; possibly TRBD1 for D (6 bases). The V and J ends lost 0 bases and 3 bases respectively, with 12 bases between them. From germline, CDR1 is KGHSH and CDR2 LQKENI. The CDR3 length is 17 residues. CDR3 sequence reads: CASSPPNRAGGANVLTF. For the CDR3, the DNA is TGTGCCAGCTCACCACCGAACAGGGCAGGTGGGGCCAACGTCCTGACTTTC.

The V call is TRBV28, the J call TRBJ2-4, with D tentatively TRBD1 (5 bases). Germline CDR1 MDHEN, CDR2 SYDVKM. The V end lost 3 bases, the J end lost 6 bases, and 9 bases lay between the germline ends. This CDR3 is 13 amino acids long. CDR3 loop: CASSFQGGNIQYF. Written as DNA, the CDR3 is TGTGCCAGCAGTTTTCAGGGCGGAAACATTCAGTACTTC.

The chain recombines TRBV28 with TRBJ1-5; D is perhaps TRBD1 (6 bases). CDR3 length: 14 residues. Germline CDR1 and CDR2: MDHEN and SYDVKM. The V and J ends lost 8 bases and 1 base respectively, with 12 bases between them. The CDR3 bases are TGTGCCAGCGGAGGGGGAGGAAGCAATCAGCCCCAGCATTTT. It translates to CASGGGGSNQPQHF.

CDR3 DNA sequence: TGTGCCAGCAGCCCCCTTGGTCCGGTGAGCTCTGGAAACACCATATATTTT. Its translation is CASSPLGPVSSGNTIYF. The rearrangement uses TRBV11-2 and TRBJ1-3; no clear D gene. The ends were cut back, 5 bases at V and 0 bases at J, with 17 bases in the middle. The CDR3 spans 17 residues. From germline, CDR1 is SGHAT and CDR2 FQNNGV.

The V and J genes are TRBV7-2 and TRBJ1-2; 7 bases fit TRBD1. CDR1 and CDR2 (germline): SGHTA, FQGNSA. The CDR3 runs 15 residues. The V segment lost 4 bases and the J segment 6 bases; nucleotides outside the gene matches: 11. This CDR3 is CASSSQGGRGDGYTF. The CDR3 nucleotides read TGTGCCAGCAGCTCCCAGGGGGGGAGGGGCGATGGCTACACCTTC.

The rearrangement uses TRBV5-6 and TRBJ2-1; D remains unclear. The length of the CDR3 is 14 residues. Between the trimmed V and J ends, which lost 2 bases and 4 bases, there was a span of 10 bases. Germline V lookup: CDR1 SGHDT, CDR2 YYEEEE. DNA for the CDR3: TGTGCCAGCAGCTTTGAAGTAACGTACAATGAGCAGTTCTTC. Protein sequence: CASSFEVTYNEQFF.

The V and J genes are TRBV14 and TRBJ1-1; D is possibly TRBD1 (5 bases). Germline V gene data show CDR1 as SGHDN and CDR2 as FVKESK. The CDR3 spans 14 residues. V was shortened by 2 bases and J by 1 base, with 8 bases between the two germline ends. CDR3 DNA: TGTGCCAGCAGCCAACCAGGGAGGAACACTGAAGCTTTCTTT. Translated, it gives CASSQPGRNTEAFF.

The chain couples TRBV28 to TRBJ1-5; 8 bases fit TRBD1. Germline CDR1 is MDHEN and CDR2 is SYDVKM. Germline trimming cut 4 bases from V and 3 bases from J; bases unmatched to any gene: 5. This CDR3 comprises 15 residues. CDR3 region: CASSSPGGNNQPQHF. CDR3 nucleotides: TGTGCCAGCAGTTCCCCAGGGGGCAACAATCAGCCCCAGCATTTT.

The genes are TRBV7-2 and TRBJ2-7; D remains unclear. CDR1 and CDR2 (germline): SGHTA, FQGNSA. The V end was cut by 1 base, the J end by 0 bases, with 4 bases between. This CDR3 contains 13 residues. CDR3 sequence reads: CASSLGPSYEQYF. In nucleotides, the CDR3 is TGTGCCAGCAGCTTAGGGCCCTCCTACGAGCAGTACTTC.

Only one count was recorded for this clone. The CDR3 region is CASSLRGRIYF. CDR3 coding DNA: TGTGCCAGCTCACTCAGGGGACGTATATATTTT. The rearrangement uses TRBV18 and TRBJ1-3; tentatively, D is TRBD1 (6 bases). Trimming cost V 4 bases and J 13 bases, with 11 bases left between them. CDR1 KGHSH and CDR2 LQKENI come from the germline V gene. The CDR3 is 11 residues long.